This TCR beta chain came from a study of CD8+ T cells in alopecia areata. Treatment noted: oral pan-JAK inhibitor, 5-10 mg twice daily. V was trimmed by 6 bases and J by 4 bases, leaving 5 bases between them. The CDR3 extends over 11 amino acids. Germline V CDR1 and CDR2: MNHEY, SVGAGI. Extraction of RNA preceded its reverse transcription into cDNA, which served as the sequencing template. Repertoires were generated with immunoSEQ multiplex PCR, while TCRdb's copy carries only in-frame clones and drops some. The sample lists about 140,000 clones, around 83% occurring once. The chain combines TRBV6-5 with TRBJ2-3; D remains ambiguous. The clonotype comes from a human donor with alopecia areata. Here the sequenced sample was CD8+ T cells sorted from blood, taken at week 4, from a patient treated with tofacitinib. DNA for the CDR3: TGTGCCAGCAGCCTTTCAGATACGCAGTATTTT. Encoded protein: CASSLSDTQYF.